Listed here are 5 T cell receptor beta chains from one sample, sequenced in a study of shared clonotypes between healthy human individuals. Sequencing was performed with immunoSEQ multiplex PCR; in TCRdb, only in-frame clones are kept and a portion is missing. The data contain roughly 1,500,000 clones, just under 99% of them singletons. The sample was naive CD4+ T cells sorted from blood. Subset described: CD45RA+ positively selected. The receptors originated from a man aged 25-45 years in good health.

The chain is built from TRBV2 and TRBJ1-5; unclear D gene. The CDR3 covers 14 residues. V was trimmed by 1 base and J by 4 bases, leaving 8 bases between them. The germline V gene has CDR1 SNHLY and CDR2 FYNNEI. The CDR3 DNA is TGTGCCAGCAGTGAAGTATCCCTTAATCAGCCCCAGCATTTT. This sequence encodes CASSEVSLNQPQHF.

V usage is TRBV18 and J usage is TRBJ2-7; D is undetermined. V was clipped by 5 bases and J by 6 bases, with 14 bases between them. Germline V gives CDR1 KGHSH, CDR2 LQKENI. CDR3 length: 13 amino acids. The CDR3 loop is CASSAQRNLEQYF. CDR3 bases: TGTGCCAGCTCAGCCCAACGAAATCTCGAGCAGTACTTC.

V gene TRBV28 combines with J gene TRBJ1-1; D is possibly TRBD1 (6 bases). V lost 4 bases to trimming and J lost 4 bases, with 13 bases between them. CDR1 and CDR2 from the germline V gene are MDHEN and SYDVKM. This CDR3 has 14 amino acids. The CDR3 is CASSSYSQGTEAFF. CDR3 DNA: TGTGCCAGCAGTTCGTACTCACAGGGCACTGAAGCTTTCTTT.

V is TRBV9 and J is TRBJ2-7; maybe TRBD1 (5 bases). The CDR3 has 14 residues. Germline CDR1 is SGDLS and CDR2 is YYNGEE. Trimming stripped 4 bases from V and 1 base from J, with 12 bases between. The CDR3, as DNA: TGTGCCAGCAGCACCCGGACAACTTCCTACGAGCAGTACTTC. Translating it yields CASSTRTTSYEQYF.

The chain couples TRBV2 to TRBJ2-1, with D tentatively TRBD1 (5 bases). Germline V gene sequence: CDR1 SNHLY, CDR2 FYNNEI. The CDR3 totals 14 residues. Trimming took 4 bases from V and 7 from J, leaving 14 bases between them. CDR3 in amino acids: CASSARATLNEQFF. The CDR3 DNA is TGTGCCAGCAGTGCCAGGGCCACGCTAAATGAGCAGTTCTTC.